This TCR beta chain was recorded in a study of naive and memory T cell subsets. Ligated cDNA underwent four rounds of PCR with nested alpha and beta constant region primers and SP2. Blood and skin TCR RNA was reverse transcribed with alpha and beta constant primers. TCRdb reprocessed the UMI-ligation and nested PCR reads with MiXCR, giving one entry per CDR3 protein. The sample has 20,000 to 25,000 distinct CDR3 sequences; 6% are singletons. Treatment noted: skin biopsy from PPD injection site in Mantoux-positive individual. The library had UMIs added by 3' ligation of an oligonucleotide to TCR cDNA. Biopsied sites were PPD injections in people with a positive Mantoux test. The V and J ends lost 2 bases and 3 bases respectively, with 10 bases between them. This CDR3 comprises 14 residues. Germline CDR1 and CDR2: MDHEN and SYDVKM.

The sequence was collected from an adult in good health. The material was skin, obtained from a tuberculin skin test site. The rearrangement joins TRBV28 to TRBJ2-5, with D unclear. The CDR3 sequence is CASSLMNLEETQYF. In DNA form, the CDR3 reads TGTGCCAGCAGTTTAATGAACCTAGAAGAGACCCAGTACTTC. Drawing the rest from reference TRBV28 and TRBJ2-5, the complete variable domain is DVKVTQSSRYLVKRTGEKVFLECVQDMDHENMFWYRQDPGLGLRLIYFSYDVKMKEKGDIPEGYSVSREKKERFSLILESASTNQTSMYLCASSLMNLEETQYFGPGTRLLVL.